This T cell receptor (beta chain) is from a study of T cell repertoires in cytomegalovirus infection. The overall study: From public TCR beta signatures came an indication of both CMV infection and matching HLA type. Broader study findings: The cumulative frequency of public TCR beta families identified carriers of CMV plus the relevant HLA. Dominating the ex vivo response were TCR beta clonotypes that were CMV-specific and HLA-C-restricted.

Per the germline V gene, CDR1 is SGHTA and CDR2 is FQGNSA. V gave up 5 bases and J gave up 7 bases, with 21 bases separating them. This CDR3 is built from 16 residues. Remarks on this clonotype: What it recognizes is unknown.

TCRdb analysed the reads with MiXCR anew, one entry per CDR3 protein. The table lists about 150,000 distinct CDR3 sequences, 17% of them singletons, with about 19% in the top ten. The genes are TRBV7-2 and TRBJ2-1; possible D gene TRBD2, 7 bases. The sequence was obtained from a human donor in good health (CMV status not recorded). Some clones in this sample may be carry-over from other donors' samples. Sequencing used CD8+ T cells from PBMCs. The CDR3 DNA follows: TGTGCCAGCAGCGGGACTACAACGGGGGGCGGGAATGAGCAGTTCTTC. Its protein is CASSGTTTGGGNEQFF.